This T cell receptor (beta chain) was obtained from a study of shared clonotypes between healthy human individuals. General study results and limits: Sampling was confined to blood; repertoires within tissues likely differ. When naive CD4 clonotypes were compared across a few donors, about 4.8% were shared. Naive subsets generally exceeded memory subsets in estimated richness.

There were only Caucasian adults among the donors, and all lived in Nashville, Tennessee. Losses at the gene ends were 6 bases for V and 6 bases for J; bases not matched to a gene: 6. This CDR3 spans 16 amino acids. Per germline, CDR1 SGHAT and CDR2 FQNNGV. This clone was seen more than once but under ten times. Its antigen is unidentified. Clones were sequenced by immunoSEQ multiplex PCR, and TCRdb holds only the in-frame ones, with some missing. The sample yields a few million clones, around 93% seen once. This chain connects TRBV11-2 to TRBJ2-3; TRBD2 aligns across 16 bases. The source of this sequence is a man aged 18 to 29 in good health. Some clones in this sample may be carry-over from other donors' samples. Sequencing was done on a sample of naive CD4+ T cells from PBMCs. Subset indicated: CD45RA+ positively selected. The CDR3 DNA is TGTGCCAGCAGAACCGGGACTAGCGGGAGGGTGGATACGCAGTATTTT. Its translation is CASRTGTSGRVDTQYF.